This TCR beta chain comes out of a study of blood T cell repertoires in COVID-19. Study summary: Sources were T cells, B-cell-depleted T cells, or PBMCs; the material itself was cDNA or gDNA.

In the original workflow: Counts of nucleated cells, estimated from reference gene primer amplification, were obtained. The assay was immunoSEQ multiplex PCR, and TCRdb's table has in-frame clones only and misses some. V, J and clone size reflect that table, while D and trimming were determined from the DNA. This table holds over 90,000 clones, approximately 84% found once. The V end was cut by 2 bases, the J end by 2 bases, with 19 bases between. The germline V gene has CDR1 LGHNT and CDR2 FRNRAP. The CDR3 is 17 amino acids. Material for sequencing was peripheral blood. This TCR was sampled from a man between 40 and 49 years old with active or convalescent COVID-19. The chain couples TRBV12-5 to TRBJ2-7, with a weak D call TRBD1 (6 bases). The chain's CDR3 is CASGLPPAQTGTYEQYF. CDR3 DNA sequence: TGTGCTAGTGGTTTGCCACCAGCCCAGACAGGTACCTACGAGCAGTACTTC.